The clone carrying this T cell receptor (beta chain) was counted only a few times. This CDR3 is 15 amino acids long. The germline V and J ends were trimmed by 4 bases and 2 bases, with 9 bases remaining between them. Germline loops: CDR1 LGHDT, CDR2 YNNKEL (reference sequence). These data come from a study of blood T cell repertoires in COVID-19. Study summary: Sources were T cells, B-cell-depleted T cells, or PBMCs; the material itself was cDNA or gDNA.

The authors' processing: The assay estimated nucleated cells by amplifying reference gene primers. Produced via immunoSEQ multiplex PCR; TCRdb's table is partial and in-frame only. V, J and clone size reflect that table, while D and trimming were determined from the DNA. Here the sample spans 120,000 or so clones, approximately 70% being singletons. The chain links TRBV3-1 (or the pseudogene TRBV3-2) to TRBJ2-6; no reliable D call. The source material was peripheral blood. This TCR derives from a human donor with acute or convalescent COVID-19. The donor label of this sample is uncertain. The CDR3 nucleotides read TGTGCCAGCAGCCGTTGGGCTACTGGGGCCAACGTCCTGACTTTC. Encoded protein: CASSRWATGANVLTF.